What follows describes a single T cell receptor (beta chain). Its antigen is unidentified. The sample is drawn from a study of T cell repertoires in cytomegalovirus infection. As for the study in general: Through public TCR beta signatures, both CMV infection and matching HLA type were indicated. Regarding the study as a whole: Cumulative frequency (of public TCR beta family members) identified carriers of CMV plus the relevant HLA.

CDR3 length equals 12 residues. The V gene's germline CDR1 is MNHEY and CDR2 SMNVEV (reference sequence). V lost 6 bases to trimming and J lost 5 bases, with 8 bases between them. One entry per CDR3 protein, called by TCRdb with MiXCR from the reads. This sample carries almost 550,000 distinct CDR3 sequences, approximately 15% of them seen once, and the ten largest clones take 20% to 30%. The source is a human donor in good health (CMV status not recorded). Some clones in this sample may be carry-over from other donors' samples. This chain uses TRBV27 with TRBJ2-1; perhaps TRBD2 as D (5 bases). The specimen sequenced was CD8+ T cells from PBMCs. The CDR3 region has the DNA TGTGCCAGCAGGCTAGCCCACAATGAGCAGTTCTTC. Encoded protein: CASRLAHNEQFF.